This T cell receptor beta chain stems from a study of blood T cell repertoires in COVID-19. On the study more broadly: COVID-19 samples collected from the United States, Italy and Spain covered acute and convalescent phases. T cells, B-cell-depleted T cells, or PBMCs provided the cDNA or gDNA that served as material.

Methods used by the authors: Scientists estimated how many nucleated cells there were by amplifying reference gene primers. Here immunoSEQ multiplex PCR was the method, and the copy in TCRdb shows in-frame clones only, minus some. The DNA gave D and trimming, while V, J and clone size come from that table. The top ten hold around 0.8% of the sample, which has a few hundred thousand clones, around nine tenths seen once. Sequencing input: peripheral blood. The sequence came from a man aged 25-45 years with acute or convalescent COVID-19.

This CDR3 reads CASISTGRNSPLHF. The CDR3 DNA is TGTGCCAGCATTTCGACAGGGAGGAATTCACCCCTCCACTTT. The genes are TRBV25-1 and TRBJ1-6, with 7 bases aligning to TRBD1. This CDR3 is built from 14 residues. V was pared by 7 bases and J by 7 bases, with 7 bases of the junction left unmatched. Germline V CDR1 and CDR2: MGHDK, SYGVNS.